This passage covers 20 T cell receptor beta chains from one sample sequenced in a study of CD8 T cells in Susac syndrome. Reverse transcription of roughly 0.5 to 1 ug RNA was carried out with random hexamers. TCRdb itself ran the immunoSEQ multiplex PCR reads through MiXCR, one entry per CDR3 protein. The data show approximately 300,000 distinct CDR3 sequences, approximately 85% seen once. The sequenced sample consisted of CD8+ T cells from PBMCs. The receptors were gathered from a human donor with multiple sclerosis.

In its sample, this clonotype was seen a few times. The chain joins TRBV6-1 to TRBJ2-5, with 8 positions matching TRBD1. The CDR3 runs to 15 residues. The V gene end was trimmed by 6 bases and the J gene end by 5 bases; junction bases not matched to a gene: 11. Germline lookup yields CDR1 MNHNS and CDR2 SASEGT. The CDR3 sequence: CASRTPDRGGETQYF. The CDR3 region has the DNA TGTGCCAGCAGAACTCCCGACAGGGGCGGTGAGACCCAGTACTTC.

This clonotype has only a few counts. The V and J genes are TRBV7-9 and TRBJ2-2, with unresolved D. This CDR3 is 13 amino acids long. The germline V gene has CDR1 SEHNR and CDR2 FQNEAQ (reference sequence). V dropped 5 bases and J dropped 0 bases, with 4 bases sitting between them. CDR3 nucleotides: TGTGCCAGCAGCCCCTCGAACACCGGGGAGCTGTTTTTT. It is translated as CASSPSNTGELFF.

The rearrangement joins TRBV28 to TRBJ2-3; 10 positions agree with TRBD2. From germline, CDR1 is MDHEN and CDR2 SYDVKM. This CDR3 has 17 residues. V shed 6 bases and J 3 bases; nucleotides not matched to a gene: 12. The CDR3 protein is CASRPILAGALTDTQYF. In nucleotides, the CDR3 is TGTGCCAGCAGGCCCATCCTAGCGGGAGCACTTACAGATACGCAGTATTTT.

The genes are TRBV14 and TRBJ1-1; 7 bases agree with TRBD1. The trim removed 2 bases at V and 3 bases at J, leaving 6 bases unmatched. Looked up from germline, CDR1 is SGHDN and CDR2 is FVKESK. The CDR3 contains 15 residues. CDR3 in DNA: TGTGCCAGCAGCCAACGGGACAGCGCCTACACTGAAGCTTTCTTT. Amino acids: CASSQRDSAYTEAFF.

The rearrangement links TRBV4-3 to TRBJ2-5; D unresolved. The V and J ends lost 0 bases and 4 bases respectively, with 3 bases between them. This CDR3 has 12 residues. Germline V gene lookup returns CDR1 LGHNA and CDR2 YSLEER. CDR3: CASSQDPETQYF. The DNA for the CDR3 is TGCGCCAGCAGCCAAGATCCAGAGACCCAGTACTTC.

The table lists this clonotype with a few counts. CDR3 nucleotide sequence: TGTGCCAGCAGATCAATCGGGCACTACAATGAGCAGTTCTTC. Protein sequence: CASRSIGHYNEQFF. J is TRBJ2-1 and V is TRBV6-1; D uncertain. The germline CDR1 and CDR2 sequences are MNHNS and SASEGT. The CDR3 contains 14 residues. V lost 6 bases, J lost 3 bases, and 12 bases lay in between.

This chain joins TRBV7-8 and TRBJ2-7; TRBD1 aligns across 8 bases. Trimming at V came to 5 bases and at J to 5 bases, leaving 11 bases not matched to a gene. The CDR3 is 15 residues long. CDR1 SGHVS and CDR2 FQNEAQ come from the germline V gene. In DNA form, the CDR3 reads TGTGCCAGCAGCCCTGCTGTATCGGGACAGGACGAGCAGTACTTC. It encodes CASSPAVSGQDEQYF.

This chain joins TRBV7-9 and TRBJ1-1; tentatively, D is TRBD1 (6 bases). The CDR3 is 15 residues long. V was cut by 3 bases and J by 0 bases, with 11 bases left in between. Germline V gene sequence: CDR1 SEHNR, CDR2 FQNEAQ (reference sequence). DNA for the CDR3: TGTGCCAGCAGCTTCCAGACAGGCCTGAACACTGAAGCTTTCTTT. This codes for CASSFQTGLNTEAFF.

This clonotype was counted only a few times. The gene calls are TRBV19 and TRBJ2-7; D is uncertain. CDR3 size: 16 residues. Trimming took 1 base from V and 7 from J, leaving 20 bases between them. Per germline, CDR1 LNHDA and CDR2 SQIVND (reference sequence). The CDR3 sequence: CASSIVSPGPAFEQYF. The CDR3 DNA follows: TGTGCCAGTAGTATAGTTTCTCCCGGACCGGCTTTTGAGCAGTACTTC.

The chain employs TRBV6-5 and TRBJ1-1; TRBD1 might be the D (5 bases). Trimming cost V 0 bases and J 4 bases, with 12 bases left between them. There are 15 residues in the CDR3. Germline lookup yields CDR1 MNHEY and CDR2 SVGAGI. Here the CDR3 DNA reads TGTGCCAGCAGTTACTCGGAGGCGGGGGGCACTGAAGCTTTCTTT. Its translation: CASSYSEAGGTEAFF.

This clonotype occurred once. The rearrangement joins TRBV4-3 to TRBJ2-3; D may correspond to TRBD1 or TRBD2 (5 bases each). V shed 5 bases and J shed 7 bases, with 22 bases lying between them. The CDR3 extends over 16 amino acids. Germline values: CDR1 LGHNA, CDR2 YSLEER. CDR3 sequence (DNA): TGCGCCAGCAGCGCCGGATCGGGACGATCCTTGTATACGCAGTATTTT. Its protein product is CASSAGSGRSLYTQYF.

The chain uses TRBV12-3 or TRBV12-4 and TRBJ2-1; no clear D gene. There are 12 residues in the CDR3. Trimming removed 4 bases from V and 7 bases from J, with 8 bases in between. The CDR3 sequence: CASSSSRNEQFF. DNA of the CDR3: TGTGCCAGCAGTTCATCTAGAAATGAGCAGTTCTTC.

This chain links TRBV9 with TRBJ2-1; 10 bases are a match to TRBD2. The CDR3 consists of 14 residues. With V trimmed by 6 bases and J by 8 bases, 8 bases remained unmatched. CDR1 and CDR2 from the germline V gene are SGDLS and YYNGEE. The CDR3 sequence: CASNGVAGGYEQFF. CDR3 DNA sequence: TGTGCCAGCAACGGGGTAGCGGGAGGTTATGAGCAGTTCTTC.

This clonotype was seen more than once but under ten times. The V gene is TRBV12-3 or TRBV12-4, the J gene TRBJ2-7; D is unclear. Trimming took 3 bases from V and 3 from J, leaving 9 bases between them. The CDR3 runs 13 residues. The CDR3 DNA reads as TGTGCCAGCAGTTTCGGGCAGTACTACGAGCAGTACTTC. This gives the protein CASSFGQYYEQYF.

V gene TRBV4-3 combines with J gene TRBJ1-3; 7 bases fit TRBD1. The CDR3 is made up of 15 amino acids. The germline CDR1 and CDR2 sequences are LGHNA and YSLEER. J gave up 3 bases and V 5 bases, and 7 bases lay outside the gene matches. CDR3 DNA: TGCGCCAGCAGCTCCCGACAGGGCGGTGGAAACACCATATATTTT. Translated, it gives CASSSRQGGGNTIYF.

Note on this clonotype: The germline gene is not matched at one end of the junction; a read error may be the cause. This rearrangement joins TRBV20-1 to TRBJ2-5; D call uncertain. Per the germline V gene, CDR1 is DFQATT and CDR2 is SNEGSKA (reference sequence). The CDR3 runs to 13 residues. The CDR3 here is CSARDSEQETQYF. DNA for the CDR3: TGTAGTGCTAGAGATTCGGAGCAAGAGACCCAGTACTTC.

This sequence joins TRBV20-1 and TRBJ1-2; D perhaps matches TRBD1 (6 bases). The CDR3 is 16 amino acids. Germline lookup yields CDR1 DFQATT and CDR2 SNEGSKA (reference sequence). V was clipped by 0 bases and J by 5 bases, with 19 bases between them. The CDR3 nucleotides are TGCAGTGCTAGAGATTTTACGGTCTGGACAGAATATGGCTACACCTTC. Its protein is CSARDFTVWTEYGYTF.

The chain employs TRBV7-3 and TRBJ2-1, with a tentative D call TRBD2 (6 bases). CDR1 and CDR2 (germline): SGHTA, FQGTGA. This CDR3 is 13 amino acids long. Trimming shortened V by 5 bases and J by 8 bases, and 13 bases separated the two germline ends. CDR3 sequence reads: CASSAQGLDEQFF. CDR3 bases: TGTGCCAGCAGCGCCCAGGGACTCGATGAGCAGTTCTTC. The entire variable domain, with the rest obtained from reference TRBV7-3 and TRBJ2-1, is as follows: GAGVSQTPSNKVTEKGKYVELRCDPISGHTALYWYRQSLGQGPEFLIYFQGTGAADDSGLPNDRFFAVRPEGSVSTLKIQRTERGDSAVYLCASSAQGLDEQFFGPGTRLTVL.

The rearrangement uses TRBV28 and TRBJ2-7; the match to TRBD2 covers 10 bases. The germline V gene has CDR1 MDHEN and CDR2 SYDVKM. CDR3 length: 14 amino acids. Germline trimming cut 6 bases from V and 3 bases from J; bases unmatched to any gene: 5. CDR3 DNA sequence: TGTGCCAGCAGGACGGGACTAGCGCTCTACGAGCAGTACTTC. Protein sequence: CASRTGLALYEQYF.

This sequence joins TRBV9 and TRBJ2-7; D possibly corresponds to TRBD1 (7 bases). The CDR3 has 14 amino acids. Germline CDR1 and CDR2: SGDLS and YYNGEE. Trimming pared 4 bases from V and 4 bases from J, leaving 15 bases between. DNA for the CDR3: TGTGCCAGCAGCCAGGGGGGCCTGGGGTACGAGCAGTACTTC. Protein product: CASSQGGLGYEQYF. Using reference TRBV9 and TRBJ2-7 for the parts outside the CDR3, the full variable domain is DSGVTQTPKHLITATGQRVTLRCSPRSGDLSVYWYQQSLDQGLQFLIQYYNGEERAKGNILERFSAQQFPDLHSELNLSSLELGDSALYFCASSQGGLGYEQYFGPGTRLTVT.